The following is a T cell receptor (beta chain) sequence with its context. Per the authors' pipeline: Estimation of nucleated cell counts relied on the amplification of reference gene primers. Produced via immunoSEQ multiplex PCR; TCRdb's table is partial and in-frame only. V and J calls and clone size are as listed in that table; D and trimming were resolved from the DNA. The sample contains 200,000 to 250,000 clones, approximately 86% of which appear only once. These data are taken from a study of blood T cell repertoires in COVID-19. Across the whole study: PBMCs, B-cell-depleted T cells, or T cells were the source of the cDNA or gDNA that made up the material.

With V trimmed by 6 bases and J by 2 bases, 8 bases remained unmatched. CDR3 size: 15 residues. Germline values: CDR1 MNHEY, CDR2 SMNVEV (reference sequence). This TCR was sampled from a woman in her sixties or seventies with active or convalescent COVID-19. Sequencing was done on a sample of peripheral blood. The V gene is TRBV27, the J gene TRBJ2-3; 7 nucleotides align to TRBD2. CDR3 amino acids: CASRYSSGHTDTQYF. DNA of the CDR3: TGTGCCAGCAGGTACAGTAGCGGGCACACAGATACGCAGTATTTT.